The clone carrying this T cell receptor (beta chain) has more than one count but fewer than ten. Its antigen remains unidentified. Relative to the germline gene, one junction end is altered; a read error may explain this. These data come from a study of identical twins. Study-wide results and limits: With abundant cord blood beta clonotypes, insertions were fewer; memory repertoires showed no such pattern.

TCRdb fed the 5' RACE reads into MiXCR, producing one record per CDR3 protein. The repertoire includes approximately 680,000 distinct CDR3 sequences, just over 7% of them detected once, and 1.5% to 2% sits in the top ten. The CDR3 length is 13 residues. The germline V gene encodes CDR1 MNHEY and CDR2 SVGEGT. Healthy Caucasians supplied all donations. These data also featured in a second study, about yellow fever vaccine responses in identical twins.

This sequence joins TRBV6-2 or TRBV6-3 and TRBJ1-6, with D unclear. The receptor was derived from a woman under 30 in good health. The sequenced sample consisted of PBMCs. This CDR3 is CASSLPTRTKLYF. CDR3 nucleotides: TGTGCCAGCAGTCTCCCTACACGGACCAAACTCTACTTT.